These T cell receptor beta chains were read from a single sample in a study of control samples from healthy donors and cancer patients. TCRdb's copy holds only in-frame clones and misses some; the assay was immunoSEQ multiplex PCR. In the table there are approximately 150,000 clones, approximately 94% of which are singletons. The specimen was blood. All receptors come from a man in his forties in good health. CDR3s leave out the opening cysteine and the closing phenylalanine or tryptophan.

len	v_gene	j_gene	CDR3aa
15	TRBV7-8	TRBJ2-2	ASSQPEGVGGTGELF
13	TRBV30	TRBJ1-5	AWSVGQGTGQPQH
13	TRBV14	TRBJ2-5	ASSETWGGHETQY
11	TRBV6-5	TRBJ1-1	ASSSRDRPEAF
16	TRBV7-9	TRBJ1-2	ASSDQQRLGVANYGYT
12	TRBV19	TRBJ1-3	ASSGRDVGNTIY
11	TRBV9	TRBJ1-6	ASSVSGLPPLH
9	TRBV5-1	TRBJ2-5	ASSSQETQY
13	TRBV2	TRBJ2-5	ASGLTGGRQETQY
11	TRBV5-6	TRBJ1-1	ASSLGRWPEAF
14	TRBV24-1	TRBJ2-2	ATRGGGAINTGELF
12	TRBV30	TRBJ1-5	AWIPGQENQPQH
12	TRBV5-4	TRBJ2-1	ASSLGGAYNEQF
9	TRBV20-1	TRBJ2-3	SARPGGTQY
13	TRBV7-9	TRBJ1-2	ASSSIEGVNYGYT
13	TRBV18	TRBJ2-7	ASSPSTASSYEQY
12	TRBV11-2	TRBJ1-1	ASSLSGGNTEAF
11	TRBV9	TRBJ1-6	ASSLDLNSPLH